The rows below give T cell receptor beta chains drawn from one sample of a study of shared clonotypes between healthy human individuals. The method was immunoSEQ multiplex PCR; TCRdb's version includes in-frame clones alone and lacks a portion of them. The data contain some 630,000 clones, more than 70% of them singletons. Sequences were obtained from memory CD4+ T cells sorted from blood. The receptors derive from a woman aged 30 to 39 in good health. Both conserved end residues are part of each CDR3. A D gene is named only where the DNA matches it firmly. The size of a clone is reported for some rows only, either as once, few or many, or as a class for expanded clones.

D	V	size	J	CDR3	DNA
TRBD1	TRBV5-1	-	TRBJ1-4	CASRNGGQANEKLFF	TGCGCCAGCAGGAACGGGGGACAGGCTAATGAAAAACTGTTTTTT
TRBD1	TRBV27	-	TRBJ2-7	CASSLGTESYF	TGTGCCAGCAGTTTAGGGACAGAGTCGTACTTC
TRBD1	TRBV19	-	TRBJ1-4	CASSMAGTDDEKLFF	TGTGCCAGTAGTATGGCCGGGACAGATGATGAAAAACTGTTTTTT
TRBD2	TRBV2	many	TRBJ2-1	CASSAAPGLLGEQFF	TGTGCCAGCAGTGCGGCCCCGGGACTACTAGGTGAGCAGTTCTTC
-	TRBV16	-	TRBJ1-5	CASSNAPFQGQPQHF	TGTGCCAGCAGTAATGCCCCGTTCCAGGGCCAGCCCCAGCATTTT
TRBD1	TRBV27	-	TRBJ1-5	CASRRGTGGNQPQHF	TGTGCCAGCAGGAGGGGGACAGGGGGCAATCAGCCCCAGCATTTT
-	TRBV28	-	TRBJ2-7	CASSAPGSSYEQYF	TGTGCCAGCAGTGCCCCGGGGAGCTCCTACGAGCAGTACTTC
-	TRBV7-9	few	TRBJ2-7	CASSRENPTYEQYF	TGTGCCAGTAGTAGGGAGAACCCAACCTACGAGCAGTACTTC
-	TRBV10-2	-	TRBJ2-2	CASTERATGELFF	TGCGCCAGCACCGAGCGGGCGACCGGGGAGCTGTTTTTT
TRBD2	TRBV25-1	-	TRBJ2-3	CASSGGASGRASTDTQYF	TGTGCCAGCAGTGGTGGGGCTAGCGGGAGGGCTAGCACAGATACGCAGTATTTT
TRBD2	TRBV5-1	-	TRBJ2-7	CASSLGASGGDEQYF	TGCGCCAGCAGCCTCGGGGCTAGCGGGGGGGACGAGCAGTACTTC
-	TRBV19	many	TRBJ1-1	CASSTGLWTEAFF	TGTGCCAGTAGTACAGGGTTGTGGACTGAAGCTTTCTTT
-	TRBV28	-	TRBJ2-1	CASSPTVVNEQFF	TGTGCCAGCAGTCCGACCGTAGTAAATGAGCAGTTCTTC
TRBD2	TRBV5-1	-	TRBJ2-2	CASGGSGRSSLTGELFF	TGCGCCAGCGGGGGGAGCGGGAGGTCATCCCTCACCGGGGAGCTGTTTTTT
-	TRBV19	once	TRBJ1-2	CASSSGDSDYGYTF	TGTGCCAGTAGTTCAGGGGACTCCGACTATGGCTACACCTTC
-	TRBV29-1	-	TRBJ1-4	CSVEDGGSASGNEKLFF	TGCAGCGTTGAAGATGGGGGCAGTGCCTCCGGTAATGAAAAACTGTTTTTT
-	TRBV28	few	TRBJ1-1	CANREGWNTEAFF	TGTGCCAACCGGGAGGGGTGGAACACTGAAGCTTTCTTT
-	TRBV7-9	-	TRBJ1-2	CASSFNEAHYGYTF	TGTGCCAGCAGCTTCAACGAGGCCCACTATGGCTACACCTTC
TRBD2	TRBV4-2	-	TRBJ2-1	CASSPLPGLAVSSYNEQFF	TGTGCCAGCAGCCCCCTACCGGGACTAGCGGTCAGCTCCTACAATGAGCAGTTCTTC
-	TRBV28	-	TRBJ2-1	CASSLVGEPYNEQFF	TGTGCCAGCAGTTTGGTCGGGGAACCCTACAATGAGCAGTTCTTC
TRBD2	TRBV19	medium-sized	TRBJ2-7	CASSTLGGISYEQYF	TGTGCCAGTAGTACTCTGGGGGGGATCTCCTACGAGCAGTACTTC
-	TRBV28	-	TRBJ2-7	CASRGHTLNYEQYF	TGTGCCAGCAGGGGCCACACCCTAAACTACGAGCAGTACTTC